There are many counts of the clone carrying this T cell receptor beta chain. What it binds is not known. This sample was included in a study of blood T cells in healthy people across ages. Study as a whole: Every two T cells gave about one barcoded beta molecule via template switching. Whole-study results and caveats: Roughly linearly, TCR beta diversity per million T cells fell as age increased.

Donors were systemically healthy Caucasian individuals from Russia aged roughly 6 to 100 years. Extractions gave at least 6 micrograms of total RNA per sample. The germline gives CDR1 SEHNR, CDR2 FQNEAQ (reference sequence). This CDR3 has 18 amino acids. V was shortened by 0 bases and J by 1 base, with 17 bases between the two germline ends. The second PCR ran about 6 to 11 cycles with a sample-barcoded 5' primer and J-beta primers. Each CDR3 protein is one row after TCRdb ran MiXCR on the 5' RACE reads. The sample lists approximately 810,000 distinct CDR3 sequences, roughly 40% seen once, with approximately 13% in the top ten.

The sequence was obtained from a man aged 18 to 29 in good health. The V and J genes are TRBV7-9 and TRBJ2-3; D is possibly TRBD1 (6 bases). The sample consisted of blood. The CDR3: CASSLAGRGRVRTDTQYF. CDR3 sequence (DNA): TGTGCCAGCAGCTTAGCCGGCAGGGGACGAGTGCGCACAGATACGCAGTATTTT.